This record looks at one T cell receptor beta chain sequence and its context. The data stem from a study of long-term antiretroviral therapy in people with HIV. Overall study context: It was about a decade before the 2015 immediate-ART recommendation that the earliest samples were taken.

The CDR3 is 15 amino acids. Trimming removed 1 base at V and 2 bases at J, with 12 bases between. In germline, CDR1 is MNHNS, CDR2 SASEGT. Samples were assayed with immunoSEQ v3.0 at survey level. It was roughly 35,000-50,000 T-cell genomes per sample that sequencing targeted. Using immunoSEQ multiplex PCR, the repertoire was profiled, and TCRdb retains in-frame clones only, with some absent. The sample carries 20,000 to 30,000 clones, over 80% recorded once. Every one of the donors gave at least one pre-ART PBMC sample and at least two post-ART PBMC samples. The genes are TRBV6-1 and TRBJ2-7, with a possible D match to TRBD2 (5 bases). The sequencing here drew on unsorted PBMCs, taken roughly 4.1 years after starting antiretroviral therapy. This TCR was sampled from a man aged 30 to 45 with HIV. The CDR3 spells CASSEGISATYEQYF. The CDR3 DNA is TGTGCCAGCAGTGAAGGAATTAGCGCGACCTACGAGCAGTACTTC.